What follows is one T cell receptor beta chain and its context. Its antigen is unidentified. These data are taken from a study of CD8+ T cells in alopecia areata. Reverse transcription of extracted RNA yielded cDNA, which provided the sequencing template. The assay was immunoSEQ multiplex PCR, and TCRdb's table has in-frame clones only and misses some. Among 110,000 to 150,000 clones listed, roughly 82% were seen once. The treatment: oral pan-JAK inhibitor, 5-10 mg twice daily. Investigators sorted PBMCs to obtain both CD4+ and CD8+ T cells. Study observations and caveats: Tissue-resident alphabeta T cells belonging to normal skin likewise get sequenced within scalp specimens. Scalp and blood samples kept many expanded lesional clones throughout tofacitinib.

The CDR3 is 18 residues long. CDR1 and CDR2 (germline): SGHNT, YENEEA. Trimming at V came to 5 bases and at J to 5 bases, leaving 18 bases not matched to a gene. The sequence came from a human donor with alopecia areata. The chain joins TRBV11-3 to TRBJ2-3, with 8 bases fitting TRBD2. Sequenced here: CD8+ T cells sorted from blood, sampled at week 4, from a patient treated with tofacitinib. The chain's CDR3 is CASSTSANAGRGVDTQYF. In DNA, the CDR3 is TGTGCCAGCAGCACTTCAGCTAACGCCGGGAGGGGGGTAGATACGCAGTATTTT.